This T cell receptor (beta chain) was found in a study of blood T cell repertoires in COVID-19. Looking at the study overall: The origin of the acute and convalescent COVID-19 samples was the United States, Italy and Spain. Sample material is recorded as cDNA or gDNA derived from T cells, B-cell-depleted T cells, or PBMCs.

Assay used: immunoSEQ multiplex PCR; TCRdb lists only in-frame clones, some missing. Altogether 400,000 or so clones are present, approximately 88% being singletons, with the ten largest covering approximately 2.1%. The CDR3 runs 15 residues. Germline CDR1 and CDR2: LNHNV and YYDKDF (reference sequence). Deletions cut 0 bases from V and 6 bases from J, with 14 bases between. Participants came from 20 to 25 US areas, aged about 18 to 100 years. The study assigned cohorts using participant-reported clinical history. The clonotype was recovered from a woman aged 40 to 50 with acute COVID-19. Sample: PBMCs or T cells enriched from blood (not recorded which). This chain uses TRBV15 with TRBJ1-2; possible D gene TRBD1, 6 bases. This chain's CDR3 is CATSRDRGGPNGYTF. The DNA of the CDR3 is TGTGCCACCAGCAGAGATCGGGGGGGCCCAAATGGCTACACCTTC.